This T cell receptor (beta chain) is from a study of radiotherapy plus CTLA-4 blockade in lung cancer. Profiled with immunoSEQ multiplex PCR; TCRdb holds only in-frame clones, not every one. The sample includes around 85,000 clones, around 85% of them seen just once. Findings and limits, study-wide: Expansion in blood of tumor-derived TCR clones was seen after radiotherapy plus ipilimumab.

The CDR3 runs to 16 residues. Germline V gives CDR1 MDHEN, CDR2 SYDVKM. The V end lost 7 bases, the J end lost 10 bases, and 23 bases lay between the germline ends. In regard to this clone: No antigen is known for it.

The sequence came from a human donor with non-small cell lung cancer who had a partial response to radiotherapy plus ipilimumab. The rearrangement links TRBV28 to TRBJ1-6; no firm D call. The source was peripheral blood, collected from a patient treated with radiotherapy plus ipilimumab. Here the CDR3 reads CASTIHGGRGGSPLHF. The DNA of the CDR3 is TGTGCCAGCACGATCCATGGCGGGAGAGGAGGCTCACCCCTCCACTTT.